The T cell receptor beta chain described here comes from a study of response to subunit inactivated influenza vaccine (dated by TCRdb to the late 2010s). In the study overall: The study used deep quantitative T cell receptor repertoire profiling to track responses to a trivalent subunit inactivated influenza vaccine.

What the study reported, not specific to this receptor: According to the authors, only a limited number of new T cells may be recruited by each seasonal influenza vaccination.

Concerning this clonotype: There is no known antigen for this receptor. Per-nucleotide qualities are absent, and no much larger clonotype sits a single base away.

Per the germline V gene, MDHEN is the CDR1 and SYDVKM is the CDR2. V was cut back by 5 bases and J by 9 bases, leaving a gap of 17 bases between them. Measured from the cysteine to the phenylalanine, the CDR3 is 15 residues long. Only the CDR3 part of the read is kept: 45 bases, read in frame from the first base. The protocol used for the library was RT-PCR. Reads for this sample came from an Illumina HiSeq 2500. Using fastp at Q25 and MiXCR, TCRdb reprocessed the public reads and kept productive beta chains. CDR3 protein sequences are deduplicated, and each keeps its most common genes and DNA. The sample contains fewer than 600,000 distinct CDR3 sequences, roughly 7.9% of them found a single time. Approximately 14% of the sample belongs to the ten largest clones.

This sequence originates from a man aged 50-75 years who received an inactivated influenza vaccine. Donor details come from another sample of the same person, matched by shared clones. Recombination joined TRBV28 with TRBJ1-6, with TRBD1 perhaps the D gene, on 6 matching bases. The sequences come from PBMCs from blood, collected less than 30 months after vaccination. The sequenced DNA: TGTGCCAGCAGTCCCCCCGGGACATACGGTTCACCCCTCCACTTT. The translation is CASSPPGTYGSPLHF.